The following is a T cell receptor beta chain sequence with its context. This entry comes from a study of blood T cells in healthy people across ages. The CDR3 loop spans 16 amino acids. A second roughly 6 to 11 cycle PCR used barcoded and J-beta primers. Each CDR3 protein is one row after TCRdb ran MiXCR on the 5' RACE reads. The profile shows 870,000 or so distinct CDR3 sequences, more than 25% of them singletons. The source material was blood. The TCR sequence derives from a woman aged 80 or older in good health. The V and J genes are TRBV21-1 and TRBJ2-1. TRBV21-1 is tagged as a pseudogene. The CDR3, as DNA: TGTGCCAGCAGCAAAGCAAGGCAGAAGTCCTACGATGAGCAGTTCTTC. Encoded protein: CASSKARQKSYDEQFF.